Listed below are T cell receptor beta chains from one sample, sequenced in a study of radiation and T cells in renal cell carcinoma. Measured with immunoSEQ multiplex PCR; TCRdb has only the in-frame clones, and not every one. Of about 130,000 clones in the sample, roughly four fifths are singletons; the top ten hold approximately 1.9%. The sample was blood, taken from a patient whose treatment included radiotherapy and nephrectomy. The receptors come from a woman aged 60-75 years with renal cell carcinoma. CDR3s include the opening cysteine and the closing phenylalanine or tryptophan. A D gene is named only where the DNA matches it firmly. A row's size may be missing; if present it is once, few, many or a size class.

TRBV7-9	-	TRBJ1-1	-	CASSDLDRGDTEAFF	TGTGCCAGCAGCGACTTAGACAGAGGGGACACTGAAGCTTTCTTT
TRBV28	-	TRBJ1-3	-	CASSLTANSGNTIYF	TGTGCCAGCAGCCTTACAGCCAACTCTGGAAACACCATATATTTT
TRBV7-9	-	TRBJ2-3	-	CASSLDTDTQYF	TGTGCCAGCAGCCTAGACACAGATACGCAGTATTTT
TRBV5-4	-	TRBJ2-7	-	CASSAYPRGNEQYF	TGTGCCAGCAGCGCCTACCCCAGGGGTAACGAGCAGTACTTC
TRBV5-4	-	TRBJ2-5	TRBD2	CASSPSGYQETQYF	TGTGCCAGCAGCCCTAGCGGATACCAAGAGACCCAGTACTTC
TRBV19	-	TRBJ1-2	TRBD1	CASSPNLGTGGGYTF	TGTGCCAGTAGTCCCAATCTCGGGACAGGTGGTGGCTACACCTTC
TRBV7-9	-	TRBJ1-4	-	CASSSRTADEKLFF	TGTGCCAGCTCTAGTCGGACAGCGGATGAAAAACTGTTTTTT
TRBV18	-	TRBJ1-1	TRBD1	CASSRGTGGNTEAFF	TGTGCCAGCTCACGGGGGACAGGGGGGAACACTGAAGCTTTCTTT
TRBV5-8	-	TRBJ2-1	-	CASSFYRGPYNEQFF	TGTGCCAGCAGCTTCTACCGGGGACCCTACAATGAGCAGTTCTTC
TRBV19	-	TRBJ1-1	-	CASSMAGGRNTEAFF	TGTGCCAGTAGTATGGCGGGCGGAAGGAACACTGAAGCTTTCTTT
TRBV6-5	-	TRBJ2-5	-	CAPPQGNPWETQYF	TGTGCCCCGCCGCAGGGGAATCCTTGGGAGACCCAGTACTTC
TRBV28	few	TRBJ2-3	-	CASSLSGFTDTQYF	TGTGCCAGCAGTTTAAGCGGTTTCACAGATACGCAGTATTTT
TRBV2	-	TRBJ2-2	TRBD2	CASSVREGTGELFF	TGTGCCAGCAGTGTACGGGAGGGCACCGGGGAGCTGTTTTTT
TRBV11-2	-	TRBJ1-1	-	CASSSLGEENTEAFF	TGTGCCAGCAGCTCTCTGGGGGAGGAGAACACTGAAGCTTTCTTT
TRBV7-9	-	TRBJ1-1	TRBD1	CASSPGQGVFTEAFF	TGTGCCAGCAGTCCTGGACAGGGGGTATTCACTGAAGCTTTCTTT
TRBV10-3	few	TRBJ1-5	TRBD1	CAISDRDGGQPQHF	TGTGCCATCAGCGACAGGGACGGTGGTCAGCCCCAGCATTTT
TRBV4-1	few	TRBJ2-3	TRBD2	CASSLGEGSDTQYF	TGCGCCAGCAGCCTCGGGGAGGGGTCAGATACGCAGTATTTT
TRBV7-2	-	TRBJ2-7	TRBD1	CASSQDRVISYEQYF	TGTGCCAGCAGCCAGGACAGGGTTATCTCCTACGAGCAGTACTTC
TRBV9	-	TRBJ2-2	TRBD2	CASSETSGSLSGELFF	TGTGCCAGCAGCGAGACTAGCGGGAGTTTAAGCGGGGAGCTGTTTTTT
TRBV11-2	-	TRBJ1-2	-	CASRGGGKDGYTF	TGTGCCAGCAGAGGTGGGGGGAAGGATGGCTACACCTTC
TRBV5-1	-	TRBJ2-3	TRBD1	CASSLGGGAGTDTQYF	TGCGCCAGCAGCTTGGGAGGGGGCGCGGGCACAGATACGCAGTATTTT
TRBV10-3	-	TRBJ1-2	TRBD1	CAISDLVQGDYGYTF	TGTGCCATCAGTGATTTAGTACAGGGGGACTATGGCTACACCTTC
TRBV6-6	-	TRBJ1-2	-	CASSYSDKRRVGYTF	TGTGCCAGCAGTTACTCCGATAAGAGGAGGGTTGGCTACACCTTC
TRBV4-2	-	TRBJ1-5	-	CASSQDLASGNGNQPQHF	TGTGCCAGCAGCCAAGATCTGGCCTCGGGGAACGGCAATCAGCCCCAGCATTTT
TRBV28	-	TRBJ1-3	-	CASSGGGRGNTIYF	TGTGCCAGCAGTGGCGGGGGACGTGGAAACACCATATATTTT
TRBV28	-	TRBJ2-7	TRBD2	CASRKRDYINYEQYF	TGTGCCAGCAGAAAACGGGACTATATCAACTACGAGCAGTACTTC
TRBV6-1	few	TRBJ1-1	-	CASSVSETEAFF	TGTGCCAGCAGTGTTAGTGAGACTGAAGCTTTCTTT
TRBV7-9	-	TRBJ2-1	-	CASRGGSIRGEQFF	TGTGCCAGCCGAGGGGGATCTATCAGGGGTGAGCAGTTCTTC
TRBV27	-	TRBJ1-2	-	CASSLGRRGGGYTF	TGTGCCAGCAGTTTAGGACGCCGGGGAGGTGGCTACACCTTC
TRBV4-3	-	TRBJ2-1	-	CASSRDQGITYNEQFF	TGCGCCAGCAGCCGCGATCAGGGGATTACCTACAATGAGCAGTTCTTC
TRBV4-1	-	TRBJ1-5	-	CASSPRIDYSNQPQHF	TGCGCCAGCAGCCCGCGGATCGATTATAGCAATCAGCCCCAGCATTTT
TRBV7-2	-	TRBJ1-5	-	CASSLMGHSNQPQHF	TGTGCCAGCAGCTTAATGGGGCATAGCAATCAGCCCCAGCATTTT
TRBV6-5	-	TRBJ2-5	-	CASSSPYDRTLTQYF	TGTGCCAGCAGTTCCCCCTACGACAGGACCCTCACCCAGTACTTC
TRBV18	-	TRBJ2-3	-	CASSITRDTNTDTQYF	TGTGCCAGCTCCATCACGAGGGACACTAACACAGATACGCAGTATTTT
TRBV7-7	-	TRBJ2-1	-	CASSPGASNEQFF	TGTGCTAGCAGCCCGGGGGCGTCCAATGAGCAGTTCTTC
TRBV19	-	TRBJ2-1	TRBD2	CASSISGTTHLGEQFF	TGTGCCAGTAGTATTTCTGGGACTACACACCTCGGCGAGCAGTTCTTC
TRBV4-1	once	TRBJ1-5	TRBD1	CASSQTGMGQPQHF	TGCGCCAGCAGCCAGACAGGGATGGGGCAGCCCCAGCATTTT
TRBV6-6	few	TRBJ1-1	-	CASSFNRRDTEAFF	TGTGCCAGCAGTTTCAACCGACGGGACACTGAAGCTTTCTTT
TRBV11-2	once	TRBJ1-1	-	CASSQSLGLAFF	TGTGCCAGCAGCCAGTCTTTAGGGTTAGCTTTCTTT
TRBV2	-	TRBJ2-2	-	CASSVRYTGELFF	TGTGCCAGCAGTGTAAGGTACACCGGGGAGCTGTTTTTT
TRBV6-5	-	TRBJ2-3	-	CASSYTDYTDTQYF	TGTGCCAGCAGTTACACAGATTACACAGATACGCAGTATTTT
TRBV11-2	once	TRBJ1-1	-	CASSLDGREGASAFF	TGTGCCAGCAGCTTAGATGGACGGGAGGGTGCGTCAGCTTTCTTT
TRBV25-1	-	TRBJ1-4	TRBD1	CASSEPGGLREKLFF	TGTGCCAGCAGTGAACCAGGGGGCCTCAGGGAAAAACTGTTTTTT
TRBV7-6	-	TRBJ2-3	TRBD2	CASNTGLAGVGTDTQYF	TGTGCCAGCAACACGGGACTAGCGGGAGTGGGGACAGATACGCAGTATTTT
TRBV15	-	TRBJ2-5	TRBD1	CATSTGQGAGETQYF	TGTGCCACCAGCACGGGACAGGGGGCGGGGGAGACCCAGTACTTC
TRBV5-1	-	TRBJ2-7	TRBD2	CASSLVAGTSGSYEQYF	TGCGCCAGCAGCTTGGTCGCCGGGACTAGCGGGTCCTACGAGCAGTACTTC
TRBV18	-	TRBJ2-7	-	CASSPPSRSYEQYF	TGTGCCAGCTCACCACCTTCCCGCTCCTACGAGCAGTACTTC
TRBV29-1	once	TRBJ2-7	-	CSVDGQASGEQYF	TGCAGCGTTGATGGGCAGGCCTCAGGGGAGCAGTACTTC
TRBV13	-	TRBJ1-3	-	CASSSAGRQFSGNTIYF	TGTGCCAGCAGCTCGGCCGGGAGACAATTCTCTGGAAACACCATATATTTT
TRBV19	-	TRBJ1-5	-	CASRVYSNQPQHF	TGTGCCAGTAGGGTGTATAGCAATCAGCCCCAGCATTTT
TRBV5-1	once	TRBJ1-2	-	CASSLWDGNYGYTF	TGCGCCAGCAGCTTGTGGGACGGCAATTATGGCTACACCTTC
TRBV9	-	TRBJ2-5	TRBD2	CASSVAASGAQETQYF	TGTGCCAGCAGCGTAGCTGCTAGCGGGGCCCAAGAGACCCAGTACTTC
TRBV1	-	TRBJ1-2	-	CTSSPHRDRGRNGYTF	TGCACCAGCAGCCCACACCGGGACAGGGGTAGGAATGGCTACACCTTC
TRBV19	-	TRBJ2-7	-	CASSDRVMGSPYEQYF	TGTGCCAGTAGTGATAGAGTGATGGGCAGCCCCTACGAGCAGTACTTC
TRBV19	-	TRBJ2-7	TRBD1	CASSQDRVSSEQYF	TGTGCCAGTAGTCAGGACAGGGTGTCGTCCGAGCAGTACTTC
TRBV18	-	TRBJ1-2	-	CASSPEVADGYTF	TGTGCCAGCTCACCGGAAGTTGCGGATGGCTACACCTTC
TRBV19	few	TRBJ1-1	-	CASSGSVTPSTEAFF	TGTGCCAGTAGTGGCTCCGTGACCCCGAGCACTGAAGCTTTCTTT
TRBV15	few	TRBJ1-2	-	CATSRDRGRQSGGYTF	TGTGCCACCAGCAGAGATCGCGGGCGACAATCGGGTGGCTACACCTTC
TRBV6-1	-	TRBJ1-5	-	CASLEGRNQPQHF	TGTGCCAGCCTCGAGGGACGGAATCAGCCCCAGCATTTT